Given below is one T cell receptor (beta chain) in context. This entry belongs to a study of blood T cell repertoires in COVID-19. At the level of the study: Spain, Italy and the United States supplied samples that represented acute and convalescent COVID-19. The cDNA or gDNA used as material had been derived from T cells, B-cell-depleted T cells, or PBMCs.

CDR1 is SGHNT, CDR2 YENEEA, per germline. The CDR3 sequence is 14 residues long. Trimming left V 1 base short and J 1 base short, with 7 bases between. The data were produced by immunoSEQ multiplex PCR, yet TCRdb's version contains in-frame clones alone and is incomplete. The table records roughly 62,000 clones, approximately 90% of them present only once. Specimen: peripheral blood. V gene TRBV11-3 combines with J gene TRBJ1-1; D might be TRBD1 (5 bases). The sequence was collected from a human donor with acute or convalescent COVID-19. The donor label of this sample is uncertain. The CDR3 bases are TGTGCCAGCAGCTTAGGGGGCCGGAACACTGAAGCTTTCTTT. Translation gives CASSLGGRNTEAFF.